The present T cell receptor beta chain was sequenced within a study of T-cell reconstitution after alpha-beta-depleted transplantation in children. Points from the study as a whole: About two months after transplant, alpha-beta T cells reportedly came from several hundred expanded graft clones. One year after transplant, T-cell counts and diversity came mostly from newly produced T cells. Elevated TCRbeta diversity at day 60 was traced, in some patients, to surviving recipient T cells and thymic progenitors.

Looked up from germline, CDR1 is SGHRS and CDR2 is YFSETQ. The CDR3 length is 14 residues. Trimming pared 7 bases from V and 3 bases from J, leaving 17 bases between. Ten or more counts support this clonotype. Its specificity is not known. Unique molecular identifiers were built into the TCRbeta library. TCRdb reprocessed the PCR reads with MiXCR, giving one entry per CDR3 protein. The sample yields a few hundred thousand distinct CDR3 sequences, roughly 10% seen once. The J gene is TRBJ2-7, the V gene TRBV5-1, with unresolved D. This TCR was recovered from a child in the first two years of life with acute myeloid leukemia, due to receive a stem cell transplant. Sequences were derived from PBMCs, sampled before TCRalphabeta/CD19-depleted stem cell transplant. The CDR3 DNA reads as TGCGCCAGCTCCCCCCGGGTTACCTTCTACGAGCAGTACTTC. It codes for CASSPRVTFYEQYF. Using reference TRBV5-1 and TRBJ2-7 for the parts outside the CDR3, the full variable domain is KAGVTQTPRYLIKTRGQQVTLSCSPISGHRSVSWYQQTPGQGLQFLFEYFSETQRNKGNFPGRFSGRQFSNSRSEMNVSTLELGDSALYLCASSPRVTFYEQYFGPGTRLTVT.